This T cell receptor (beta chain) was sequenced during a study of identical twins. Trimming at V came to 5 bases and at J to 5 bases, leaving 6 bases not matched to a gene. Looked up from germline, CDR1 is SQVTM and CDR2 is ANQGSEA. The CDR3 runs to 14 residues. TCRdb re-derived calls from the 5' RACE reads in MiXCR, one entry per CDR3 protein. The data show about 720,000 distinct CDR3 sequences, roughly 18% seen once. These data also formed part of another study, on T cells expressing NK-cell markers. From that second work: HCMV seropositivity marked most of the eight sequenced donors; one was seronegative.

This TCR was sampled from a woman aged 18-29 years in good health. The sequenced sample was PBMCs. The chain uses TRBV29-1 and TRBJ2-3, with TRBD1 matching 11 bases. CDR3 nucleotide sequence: TGCAGCGTTAGGGACAGGGGGTTGGAAGATACGCAGTATTTT. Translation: CSVRDRGLEDTQYF.